The 2 T cell receptor beta chains below were found in one sample sequenced in a study of shared clonotypes between healthy human individuals. TCRdb's copy holds only in-frame clones and misses some; the assay was immunoSEQ multiplex PCR. The data contain 850,000 to 1,200,000 clones, about 76% of them singletons. Source material: memory CD4+ T cells sorted from blood. Subset noted: CD45RA-negative fraction. Source of these receptors: a man aged 18 to 29 in good health.

The CDR3 DNA is TGTGCCAGCAGTGTGGGGGGGCCGGGCACTGAAGCTTTCTTT. This translates into CASSVGGPGTEAFF. The chain recombines TRBV2 with TRBJ1-1; D is perhaps TRBD1 (6 bases). Germline assignment: CDR1 SNHLY and CDR2 FYNNEI. The CDR3 is 14 residues long. V was trimmed by 4 bases and J by 4 bases, leaving 13 bases between them.

This clone was seen only once. This chain links TRBV2 with TRBJ1-4; no reliable D call. CDR3 size: 15 residues. Germline CDR1 reads SNHLY; CDR2 reads FYNNEI. V lost 2 bases to trimming and J lost 5 bases, with 12 bases between them. The CDR3 sequence: CASSEISRWNEKLFF. In DNA form, the CDR3 reads TGTGCCAGCAGTGAAATATCCCGTTGGAATGAAAAACTGTTTTTT.